Shown below are 12 T cell receptor beta chains from a single sample sequenced in a study of blood T cell repertoires in COVID-19. TCRdb keeps only in-frame clones here, not all; method: immunoSEQ multiplex PCR. The table includes about 73,000 clones, roughly four fifths detected once. The sequenced material came from peripheral blood. The source is a woman aged 70-85 years with acute or convalescent COVID-19.

About this clone: Additional DNA sequences in this sample encode the identical CDR3. This chain uses TRBV9 with TRBJ2-7; tentatively, D is TRBD2 (6 bases). The CDR3 extends over 14 amino acids. V lost 4 bases, J lost 0 bases, and 11 bases lay in between. Per germline, CDR1 SGDLS and CDR2 YYNGEE. CDR3 residues: CASSLGLNSYEQYF. CDR3 DNA: TGTGCCAGCAGCTTGGGACTGAACTCCTACGAGCAGTACTTC.

This clone was detected only a few times. V is TRBV6-5 and J is TRBJ1-2; 7 nucleotides align to TRBD1. The CDR3 is 13 amino acids. The J segment lost 7 bases and the V segment lost 6 bases, leaving 8 bases of the junction unmatched. Germline values: CDR1 MNHEY, CDR2 SVGAGI. The CDR3 loop reads CASRPGQMIGYTF. The CDR3 DNA reads TGTGCCAGCAGACCGGGACAGATGATTGGCTACACCTTC.

This chain links TRBV19 with TRBJ2-2, with a possible D match to TRBD1 (6 bases). This CDR3 is built from 13 residues. The ends were cut back, 4 bases at V and 6 bases at J, with 9 bases in the middle. CDR1 is LNHDA and CDR2 is SQIVND in the germline V gene (reference sequence). Here the CDR3 reads CASSTHRAGELFF. DNA for the CDR3: TGTGCCAGTAGTACCCACAGGGCCGGGGAGCTGTTTTTT.

The chain carries TRBV28 and TRBJ2-2; TRBD2 might be the D (5 bases). The CDR3 contains 15 residues. The V end was cut by 4 bases, the J end by 1 base, with 10 bases between. The germline gives CDR1 MDHEN, CDR2 SYDVKM. CDR3 region: CASSSAEENTGELFF. Written as DNA, the CDR3 is TGTGCCAGCAGTTCCGCGGAGGAGAACACCGGGGAGCTGTTTTTT.

This clone was counted between two and nine times. V usage is TRBV28 and J usage is TRBJ1-4; 9 bases match TRBD1. CDR1 and CDR2 from the germline V gene are MDHEN and SYDVKM. Germline trimming cut 6 bases from V and 7 bases from J; bases unmatched to any gene: 6. CDR3 length: 14 amino acids. DNA for the CDR3: TGTGCCAGCAGGGGACAGGGAAGGGGTGAAAAACTGTTTTTT. Protein sequence: CASRGQGRGEKLFF.

The chain recombines TRBV20-1 with TRBJ2-3, with unresolved D. Per the germline V gene, CDR1 is DFQATT and CDR2 is SNEGSKA (reference sequence). The CDR3 has 11 residues. Trimming took off 0 bases at V and 6 bases at J, with 4 bases between the two ends. CDR3: CSARDSDTQYF. DNA for the CDR3: TGCAGTGCTAGAGATTCGGATACGCAGTATTTT.

V gene TRBV3-1 (or the pseudogene TRBV3-2) combines with J gene TRBJ2-1; D unclear. The germline V gene encodes CDR1 LGHDT and CDR2 YNNKEL (reference sequence). With 6 bases removed from V and 8 bases from J, the gap between germline ends came to 11 bases. This CDR3 is built from 12 residues. The CDR3: CASSQVLDEQFF. CDR3 coding DNA: TGTGCCAGCAGTCAGGTCCTGGATGAGCAGTTCTTC.

The chain uses TRBV27 and TRBJ1-1; D gene ambiguous. CDR3 size: 12 residues. Germline V gives CDR1 MNHEY, CDR2 SMNVEV (reference sequence). With 4 bases removed from V and 4 bases from J, the gap between germline ends came to 7 bases. The CDR3 loop reads CASSSPFTEAFF. CDR3 nucleotide sequence: TGTGCCAGCAGTTCTCCCTTCACTGAAGCTTTCTTT.

This clone appeared once. This rearrangement joins TRBV11-3 to TRBJ1-4, with TRBD1 as a possible D gene (5 bases). The germline gives CDR1 SGHNT, CDR2 YENEEA. This CDR3 contains 15 residues. Trimming shortened V by 4 bases and J by 7 bases, and 16 bases separated the two germline ends. CDR3 protein: CASSSGRLGVEKLFF. The CDR3 DNA sequence: TGTGCCAGCAGCTCGGGGAGGCTAGGGGTTGAAAAACTGTTTTTT.

The rearrangement uses TRBV2 and TRBJ2-7; 13 bases fit TRBD2. Germline V gene data show CDR1 as SNHLY and CDR2 as FYNNEI. The CDR3 has 14 amino acids. V shed 6 bases and J 2 bases; nucleotides not matched to a gene: 1. CDR3 loop: CASRTSGRAYEQYF. CDR3 sequence (DNA): TGTGCCAGCAGAACTAGCGGGAGGGCCTACGAGCAGTACTTC.

The rearrangement uses TRBV18 and TRBJ1-2, with D unresolved. Trimming removed 1 base from V and 2 bases from J, with 2 bases in between. This CDR3 is 12 amino acids long. Germline loops: CDR1 KGHSH, CDR2 LQKENI. CDR3 sequence reads: CASSPLNYGYTF. CDR3 nucleotides: TGTGCCAGCTCACCACTAAACTATGGCTACACCTTC.

V and J are TRBV28 and TRBJ2-7; the match to TRBD2 covers 11 bases. The V gene's germline CDR1 is MDHEN and CDR2 SYDVKM. The CDR3 totals 16 residues. J gave up 2 bases and V 4 bases, and 7 bases lay outside the gene matches. The CDR3 loop is CASSSSSLAGAYEQYF. The CDR3 coding sequence is TGTGCCAGCAGTTCCAGTTCACTAGCGGGAGCCTACGAGCAGTACTTC.